This T cell receptor beta chain is drawn from a study of shared clonotypes between healthy human individuals. The repertoire was sequenced with immunoSEQ multiplex PCR; TCRdb's copy has only in-frame clones and lacks some. This table has about 1 million clones, 65% to 80% appearing once. The CDR3 is made up of 16 amino acids. The sequence was obtained from a man younger than 35 in good health. The rearrangement uses TRBV12-2 and TRBJ1-3; the table assigns TRBD1, which was not confirmed against the DNA. TRBV12-2 is a pseudogene locus. Source material: memory CD4+ T cells sorted from blood. Noted subset: CD45RA-negative fraction. The CDR3 region is CASRWWGWQGGNTIYF. CDR3 in DNA: TGTGCAAGTCGCTGGTGGGGCTGGCAAGGTGGAAACACCATATATTTT.